This is a list of T cell receptor beta chains from one sample in a study of T cell repertoires in cytomegalovirus infection. TCRdb re-called the reads through MiXCR, storing one row per CDR3 protein. The sample includes around 740,000 distinct CDR3 sequences, 35% of them seen just once. The source material was PBMCs. The receptors were sampled from a human donor in good health (CMV status not recorded). Some clones in this sample may be carry-over from other donors' samples. Each CDR3 is given without its conserved first and last residue. The order of the fields is V gene, J gene, CDR3 protein.

V gene: TRBV19; J gene: TRBJ2-2; CDR3 protein: ASSETGTGKAGELF
V gene: TRBV6-6; J gene: TRBJ2-7; CDR3 protein: ASSPTSSGYEQY
V gene: TRBV5-6; J gene: TRBJ1-1; CDR3 protein: ASSFWVGTEAF
V gene: TRBV29-1; J gene: TRBJ1-2; CDR3 protein: SVEFLTTGDYGYT
V gene: TRBV12-3/TRBV12-4; J gene: TRBJ2-7; CDR3 protein: ASSFGTGGREQY
V gene: TRBV28; J gene: TRBJ2-1; CDR3 protein: ASTITAYNEQF
V gene: TRBV6-1; J gene: TRBJ2-1; CDR3 protein: ASSELQVPSYNEQF
V gene: TRBV29-1; J gene: TRBJ2-1; CDR3 protein: SVESGTESAPLRYYNEQF
V gene: TRBV4-2; J gene: TRBJ2-1; CDR3 protein: ASSQISRSYNEQF
V gene: TRBV28; J gene: TRBJ1-5; CDR3 protein: ASKVSDSWRSNQPQH
V gene: TRBV27; J gene: TRBJ2-7; CDR3 protein: ASSRGQGVEQY
V gene: TRBV5-6; J gene: TRBJ1-2; CDR3 protein: ASSLGPQGGLRGYT
V gene: TRBV7-6; J gene: TRBJ1-2; CDR3 protein: ASSLAAQGEGYT
V gene: TRBV10-2; J gene: TRBJ1-1; CDR3 protein: ASSERSPMNTEAF
V gene: TRBV18; J gene: TRBJ1-4; CDR3 protein: ASSPRIGDQAAAAEKLF
V gene: TRBV27; J gene: TRBJ2-1; CDR3 protein: ASSLSRGRSYNEQF
V gene: TRBV6-6; J gene: TRBJ1-6; CDR3 protein: ASMRTPNLPLH
V gene: TRBV5-6; J gene: TRBJ2-2; CDR3 protein: ASTYTPGELF
V gene: TRBV10-3; J gene: TRBJ2-2; CDR3 protein: AISDPTLASGNTGELF
V gene: TRBV7-6; J gene: TRBJ1-1; CDR3 protein: ASSVGGRNTEAF